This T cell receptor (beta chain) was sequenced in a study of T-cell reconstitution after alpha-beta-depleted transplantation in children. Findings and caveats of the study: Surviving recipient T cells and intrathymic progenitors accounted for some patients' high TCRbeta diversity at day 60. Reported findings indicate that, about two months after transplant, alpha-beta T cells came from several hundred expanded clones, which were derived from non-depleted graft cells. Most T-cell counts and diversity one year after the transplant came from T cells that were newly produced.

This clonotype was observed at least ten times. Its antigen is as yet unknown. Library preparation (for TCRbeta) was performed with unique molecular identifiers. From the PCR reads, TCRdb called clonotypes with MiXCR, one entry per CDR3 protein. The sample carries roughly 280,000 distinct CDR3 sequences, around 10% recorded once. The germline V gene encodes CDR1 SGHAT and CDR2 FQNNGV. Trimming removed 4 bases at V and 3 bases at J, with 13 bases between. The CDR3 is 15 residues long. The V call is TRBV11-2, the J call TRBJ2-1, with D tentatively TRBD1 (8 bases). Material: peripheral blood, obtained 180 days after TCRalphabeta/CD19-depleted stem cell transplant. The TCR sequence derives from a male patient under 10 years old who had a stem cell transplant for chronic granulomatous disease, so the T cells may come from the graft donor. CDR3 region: CASSSAGQVYNEQFF. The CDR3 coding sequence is TGTGCCAGCAGCTCAGCGGGACAGGTCTACAATGAGCAGTTCTTC.